Detailed here is one T cell receptor beta chain. What it binds is not known. V was cut by 7 bases and J by 6 bases, with 15 bases left in between. Germline lookup yields CDR1 SQVTM and CDR2 ANQGSEA. The CDR3 totals 12 residues. Profiled with immunoSEQ multiplex PCR; TCRdb holds only in-frame clones, not every one. The sample comprises roughly 10,000 clones, 80% to 95% of which are singletons, and 3.6% rests with the top ten. This specimen comes from a study of graft-versus-host responses after intestinal transplantation. Overall study context: Every transplant recipient was induced with anti-thymocyte globulin, then maintained on tacrolimus and steroids for about 3 years. Study-level findings and limits: Individuals carrying graft-donor T cell macrochimerism showed high graft-versus-host to host-versus-graft clonal ratios in allografts. Investigators detected GvH clones in recipient marrow, with some emerging earlier in ileum or blood. Early after transplant, HvG declines were associated with peak levels of circulating GvH clones.

The sample consisted of PBMCs, taken approximately 45 days after intestinal transplantation. This TCR came from a human patient who received an intestinal transplant, so some T cells may come from the graft donor. This chain joins TRBV29-1 and TRBJ1-1; the D is unclear. CDR3 DNA sequence: TGCAGCGAGACGGTGGGTAACGCTGAAGCTTTCTTT. Translated: CSETVGNAEAFF.